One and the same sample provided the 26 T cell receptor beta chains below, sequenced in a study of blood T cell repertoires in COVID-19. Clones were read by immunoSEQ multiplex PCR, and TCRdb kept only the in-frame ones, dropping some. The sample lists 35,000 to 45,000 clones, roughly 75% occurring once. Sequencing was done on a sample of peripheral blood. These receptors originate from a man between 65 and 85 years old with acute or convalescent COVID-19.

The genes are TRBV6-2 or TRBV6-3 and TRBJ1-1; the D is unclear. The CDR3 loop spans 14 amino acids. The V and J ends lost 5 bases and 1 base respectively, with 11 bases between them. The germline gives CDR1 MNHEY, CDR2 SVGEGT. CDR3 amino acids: CASSPTYRNTEAFF. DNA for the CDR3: TGTGCCAGCAGTCCAACCTACAGGAACACTGAAGCTTTCTTT.

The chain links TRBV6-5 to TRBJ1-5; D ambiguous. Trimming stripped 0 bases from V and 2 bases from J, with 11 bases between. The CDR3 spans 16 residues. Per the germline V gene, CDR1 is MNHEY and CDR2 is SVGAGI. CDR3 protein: CASSYSGGSGNQPQHF. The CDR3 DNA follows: TGTGCCAGCAGTTACTCTGGAGGGTCGGGCAATCAGCCCCAGCATTTT.

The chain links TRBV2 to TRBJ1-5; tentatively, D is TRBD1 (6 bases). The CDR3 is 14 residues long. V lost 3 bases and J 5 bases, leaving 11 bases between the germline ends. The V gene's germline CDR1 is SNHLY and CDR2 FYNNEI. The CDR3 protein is CASSDQGFYQPQHF. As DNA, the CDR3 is TGTGCCAGCAGTGATCAGGGGTTCTATCAGCCCCAGCATTTT.

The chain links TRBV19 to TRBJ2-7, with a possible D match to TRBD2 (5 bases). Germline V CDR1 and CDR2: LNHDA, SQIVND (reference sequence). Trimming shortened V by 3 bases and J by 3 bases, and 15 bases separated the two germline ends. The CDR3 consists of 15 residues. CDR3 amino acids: CASSIGPGSYYEQYF. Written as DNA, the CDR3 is TGTGCCAGTAGTATCGGTCCGGGAAGTTACTACGAGCAGTACTTC.

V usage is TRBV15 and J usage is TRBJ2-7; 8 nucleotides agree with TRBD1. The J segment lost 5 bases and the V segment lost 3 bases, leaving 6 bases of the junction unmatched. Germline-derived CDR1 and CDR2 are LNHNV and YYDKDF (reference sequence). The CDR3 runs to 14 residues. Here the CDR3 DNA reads TGTGCCACCAGCAGTCCTCAGACAGGGGACGAGCAGTACTTC. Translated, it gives CATSSPQTGDEQYF.

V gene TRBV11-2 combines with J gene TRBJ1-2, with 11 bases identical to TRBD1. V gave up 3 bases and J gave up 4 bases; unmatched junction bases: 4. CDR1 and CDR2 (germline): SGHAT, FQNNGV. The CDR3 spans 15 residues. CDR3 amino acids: CASSFGQGARYGYTF. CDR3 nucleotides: TGTGCCAGCAGCTTTGGACAGGGGGCGCGCTATGGCTACACCTTC.

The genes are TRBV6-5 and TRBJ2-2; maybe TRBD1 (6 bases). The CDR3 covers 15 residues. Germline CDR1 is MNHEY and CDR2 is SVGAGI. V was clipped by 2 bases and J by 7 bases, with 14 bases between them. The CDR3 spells CASSYDLQGGGELFF. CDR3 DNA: TGTGCCAGCAGTTACGATCTACAGGGCGGCGGGGAGCTGTTTTTT.

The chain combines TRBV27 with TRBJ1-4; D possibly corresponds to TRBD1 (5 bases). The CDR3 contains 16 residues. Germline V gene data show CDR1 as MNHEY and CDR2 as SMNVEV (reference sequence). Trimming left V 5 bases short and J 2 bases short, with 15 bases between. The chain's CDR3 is CASSLGRGTTNEKLFF. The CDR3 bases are TGTGCCAGCAGTCTAGGGAGGGGTACGACTAATGAAAAACTGTTTTTT.

In DNA form, the CDR3 reads TGTGCCAGCAGCTTAGAGAGGGCCAACAATGAGCAGTTCTTC. Translation gives CASSLERANNEQFF. The rearrangement links TRBV13 to TRBJ2-1, with D perhaps matching TRBD2 (5 bases). Germline V lookup: CDR1 PRHDT, CDR2 FYEKMQ (reference sequence). There are 14 residues in the CDR3. The V and J ends lost 1 base and 5 bases respectively, with 9 bases between them.

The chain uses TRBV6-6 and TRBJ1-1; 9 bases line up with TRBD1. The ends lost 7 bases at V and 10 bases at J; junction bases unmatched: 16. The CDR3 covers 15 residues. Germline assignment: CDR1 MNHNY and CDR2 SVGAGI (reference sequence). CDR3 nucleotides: TGTGCCAGCACCGACAACAGGGGGCGATATTACGGAGCTTTCTTT. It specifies CASTDNRGRYYGAFF.

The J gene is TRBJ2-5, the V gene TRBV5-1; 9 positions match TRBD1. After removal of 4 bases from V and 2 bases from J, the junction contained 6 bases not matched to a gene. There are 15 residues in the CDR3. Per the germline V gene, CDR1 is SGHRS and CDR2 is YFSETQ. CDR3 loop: CASSVGQGFQETQYF. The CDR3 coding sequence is TGCGCCAGCAGCGTGGGACAGGGCTTTCAAGAGACCCAGTACTTC.

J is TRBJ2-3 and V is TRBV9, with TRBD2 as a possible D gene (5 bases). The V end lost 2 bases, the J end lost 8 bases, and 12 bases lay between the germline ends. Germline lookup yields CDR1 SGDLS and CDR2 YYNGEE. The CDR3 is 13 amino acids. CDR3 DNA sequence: TGTGCCAGCAGCGTGAGTAGCGCGGGTACGCAGTATTTT. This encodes CASSVSSAGTQYF.

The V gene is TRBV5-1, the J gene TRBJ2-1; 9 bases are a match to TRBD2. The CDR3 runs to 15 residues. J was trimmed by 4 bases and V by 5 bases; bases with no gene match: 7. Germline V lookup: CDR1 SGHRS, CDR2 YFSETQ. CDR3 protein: CASRNSGSAYNEQFF. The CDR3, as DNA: TGCGCCAGCAGGAATAGCGGGAGTGCATACAATGAGCAGTTCTTC.

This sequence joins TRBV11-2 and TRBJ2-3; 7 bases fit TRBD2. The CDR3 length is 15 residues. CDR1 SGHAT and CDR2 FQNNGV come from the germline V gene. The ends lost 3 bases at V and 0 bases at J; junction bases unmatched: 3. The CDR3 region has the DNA TGTGCCAGCAGCTTTCGCGGGAGAAGCACAGATACGCAGTATTTT. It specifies CASSFRGRSTDTQYF.

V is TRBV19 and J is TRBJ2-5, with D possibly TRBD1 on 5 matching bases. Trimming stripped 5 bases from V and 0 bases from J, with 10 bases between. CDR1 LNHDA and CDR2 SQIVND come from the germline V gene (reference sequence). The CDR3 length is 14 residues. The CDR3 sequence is CASSFRRDQETQYF. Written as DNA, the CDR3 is TGTGCCAGTAGTTTCCGCAGGGACCAAGAGACCCAGTACTTC.

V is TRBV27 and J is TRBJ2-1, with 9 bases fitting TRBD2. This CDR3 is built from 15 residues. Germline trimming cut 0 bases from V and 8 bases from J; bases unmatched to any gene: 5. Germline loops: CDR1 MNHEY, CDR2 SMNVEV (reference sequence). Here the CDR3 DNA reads TGTGCCAGCAGTTTATCTTTAGCGGGAGCCCATGAGCAGTTCTTC. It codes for CASSLSLAGAHEQFF.

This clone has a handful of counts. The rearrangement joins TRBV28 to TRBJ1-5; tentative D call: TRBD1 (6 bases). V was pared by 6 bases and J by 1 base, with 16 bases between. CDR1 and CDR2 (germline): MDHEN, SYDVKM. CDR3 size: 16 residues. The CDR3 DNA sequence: TGTGCCAGCAGGGCCGGAGGCCAGGGGAGCAATCAGCCCCAGCATTTT. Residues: CASRAGGQGSNQPQHF.

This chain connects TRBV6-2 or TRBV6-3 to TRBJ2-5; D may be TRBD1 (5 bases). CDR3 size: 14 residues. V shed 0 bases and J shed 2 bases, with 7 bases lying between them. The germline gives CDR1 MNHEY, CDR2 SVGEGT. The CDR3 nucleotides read TGTGCCAGCAGTTACTCGGGGCAGCAAGAGACCCAGTACTTC. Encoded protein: CASSYSGQQETQYF.

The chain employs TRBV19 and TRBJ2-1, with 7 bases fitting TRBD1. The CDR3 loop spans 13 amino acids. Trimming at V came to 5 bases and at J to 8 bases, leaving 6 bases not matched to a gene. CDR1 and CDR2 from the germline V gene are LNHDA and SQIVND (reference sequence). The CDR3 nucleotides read TGTGCCAGTAGTGTGGGACAGAAGTATGAGCAGTTCTTC. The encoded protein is CASSVGQKYEQFF.

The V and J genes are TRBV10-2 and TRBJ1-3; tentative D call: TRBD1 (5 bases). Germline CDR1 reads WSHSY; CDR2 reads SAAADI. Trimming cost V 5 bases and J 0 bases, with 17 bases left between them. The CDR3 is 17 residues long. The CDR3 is CASSQGTFWSSGNTIYF. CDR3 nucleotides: TGCGCCAGCAGTCAGGGCACTTTTTGGAGCTCTGGAAACACCATATATTTT.

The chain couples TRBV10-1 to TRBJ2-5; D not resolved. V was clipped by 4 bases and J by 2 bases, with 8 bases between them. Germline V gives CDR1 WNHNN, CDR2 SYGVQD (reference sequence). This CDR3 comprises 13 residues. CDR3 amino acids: CASSGSVQETQYF. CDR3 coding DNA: TGCGCCAGCAGTGGGAGCGTACAAGAGACCCAGTACTTC.

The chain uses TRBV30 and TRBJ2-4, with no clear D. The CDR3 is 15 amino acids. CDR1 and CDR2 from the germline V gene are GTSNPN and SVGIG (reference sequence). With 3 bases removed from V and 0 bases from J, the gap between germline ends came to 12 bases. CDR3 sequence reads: CAWRGGVLAKNIQYF. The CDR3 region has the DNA TGTGCCTGGAGGGGTGGAGTTCTAGCCAAAAACATTCAGTACTTC.

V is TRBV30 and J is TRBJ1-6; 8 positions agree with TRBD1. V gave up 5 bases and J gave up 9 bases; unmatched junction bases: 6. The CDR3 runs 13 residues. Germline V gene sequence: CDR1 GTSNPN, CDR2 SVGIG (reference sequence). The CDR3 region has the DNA TGTGCCTGGTCAGGGGGCCGGGCTTCACCCCTCCACTTT. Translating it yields CAWSGGRASPLHF.

The CDR3 sequence is CASSIGQGIQETQYF. CDR3 nucleotides: TGTGCCAGTAGTATAGGACAGGGGATCCAAGAGACCCAGTACTTC. The chain employs TRBV19 and TRBJ2-5, with TRBD1 matching 8 bases. Trimming took 1 base from V and 1 from J; bases not matched to a gene: 2. The V gene's germline CDR1 is LNHDA and CDR2 SQIVND (reference sequence). The CDR3 runs to 15 residues. The full variable domain, its missing parts supplied by reference TRBV19 and TRBJ2-5, is DGGITQSPKYLFRKEGQNVTLSCEQNLNHDAMYWYRQDPGQGLRLIYYSQIVNDFQKGDIAEGYSVSREKKESFPLTVTSAQKNPTAFYLCASSIGQGIQETQYFGPGTRLLVL.

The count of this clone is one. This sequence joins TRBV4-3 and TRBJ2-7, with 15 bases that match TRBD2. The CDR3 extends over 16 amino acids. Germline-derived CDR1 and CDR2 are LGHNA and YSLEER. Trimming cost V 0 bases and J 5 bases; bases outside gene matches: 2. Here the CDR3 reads CASSQDGTSGGNEQYF. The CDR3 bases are TGCGCCAGCAGCCAAGATGGGACTAGCGGGGGGAACGAGCAGTACTTC.

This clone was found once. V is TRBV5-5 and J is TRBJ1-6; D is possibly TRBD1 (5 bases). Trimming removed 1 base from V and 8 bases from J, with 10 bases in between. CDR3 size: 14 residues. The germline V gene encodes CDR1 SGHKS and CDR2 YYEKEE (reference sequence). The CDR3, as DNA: TGTGCCAGCAGCTTGTTAGGGGTTGATTCACCCCTCCACTTT. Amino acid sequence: CASSLLGVDSPLHF.